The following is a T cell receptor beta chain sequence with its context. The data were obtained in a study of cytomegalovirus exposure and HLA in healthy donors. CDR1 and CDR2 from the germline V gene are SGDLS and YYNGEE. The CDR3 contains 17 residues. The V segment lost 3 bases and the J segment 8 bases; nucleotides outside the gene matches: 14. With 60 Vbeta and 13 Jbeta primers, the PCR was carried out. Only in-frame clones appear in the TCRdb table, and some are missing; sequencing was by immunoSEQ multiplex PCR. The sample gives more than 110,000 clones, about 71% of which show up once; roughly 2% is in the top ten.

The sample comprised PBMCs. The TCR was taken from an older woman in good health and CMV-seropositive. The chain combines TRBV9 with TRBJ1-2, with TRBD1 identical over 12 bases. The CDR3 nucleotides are TGTGCCAGCAGCGCAACCCGACCGGGACAGGGGGCCGGGGGCTACACCTTC. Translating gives CASSATRPGQGAGGYTF.